Listed here are 7 T cell receptor beta chains from one sample, sequenced in a study of T cell responses to AZD1222 COVID-19 vaccine. Assay used: immunoSEQ multiplex PCR; TCRdb lists only in-frame clones, some missing. There are about 180,000 clones in the sample; 90% to 95% occur only once, and approximately 0.98% lies in the top ten. Sequenced material: peripheral blood, taken 28 days after the second dose of the MenACWY control vaccine. The receptors stem from an adult who received the MenACWY meningococcal vaccine as a control.

This sequence joins TRBV6-1 and TRBJ1-3; TRBD1 is a possible D gene (6 bases). V lost 2 bases, J lost 0 bases, and 11 bases lay in between. The CDR3 consists of 16 residues. The germline CDR1 and CDR2 sequences are MNHNS and SASEGT. The CDR3 region has the DNA TGTGCCAGCAGTGAACTACAGGGACGCTCTGGAAACACCATATATTTT. The encoded protein is CASSELQGRSGNTIYF.

The chain combines TRBV7-9 with TRBJ1-1, with unresolved D. CDR1 SEHNR and CDR2 FQNEAQ come from the germline V gene (reference sequence). V dropped 5 bases and J dropped 7 bases, with 11 bases sitting between them. This CDR3 has 12 amino acids. The CDR3: CASSQRLDEAFF. The CDR3 region has the DNA TGTGCCAGCAGCCAAAGGCTTGATGAAGCTTTCTTT.

This clone appeared once. This sequence joins TRBV2 and TRBJ1-1; D perhaps matches TRBD1 (5 bases). The V gene's germline CDR1 is SNHLY and CDR2 FYNNEI. This CDR3 has 13 amino acids. The V gene lost 10 bases and the J gene lost 0 bases, with 12 bases spanning the gap. This CDR3 reads CATDRGLNTEAFF. Written as DNA, the CDR3 is TGTGCCACTGACCGGGGGTTGAACACTGAAGCTTTCTTT. Drawing the rest from reference TRBV2 and TRBJ1-1, the complete variable domain is EPEVTQTPSHQVTQMGQEVILRCVPISNHLYFYWYRQILGQKVEFLVSFYNNEISEKSEIFDDQFSVERPDGSNFTLKIRSTKLEDSAMYFCATDRGLNTEAFFGQGTRLTVV.

This clone appeared once. The chain links TRBV10-1 to TRBJ1-5; D might be TRBD1 (6 bases). Germline V gene sequence: CDR1 WNHNN, CDR2 SYGVQD (reference sequence). The CDR3 spans 13 residues. Trimming left V 2 bases short and J 4 bases short, with 6 bases between. The CDR3 region has the DNA TGCGCCAGCAGTGAGGACAGGAATCAGCCCCAGCATTTT. This codes for CASSEDRNQPQHF.

This sequence joins TRBV6-5 and TRBJ2-7; D may match TRBD1 or TRBD2 (6 bases each). V lost 9 bases and J lost 6, with 18 bases in between. The CDR3 contains 13 residues. Germline CDR1 is MNHEY and CDR2 is SVGAGI. CDR3 protein: CASRRGAILEQYF. The CDR3 region has the DNA TGTGCCAGTAGGAGGGGGGCCATCCTCGAGCAGTACTTC.

This clone has only a few counts. This sequence joins TRBV19 and TRBJ1-6, with a possible D match to TRBD1 (6 bases). Germline lookup yields CDR1 LNHDA and CDR2 SQIVND (reference sequence). This CDR3 is 14 amino acids long. V gave up 4 bases and J gave up 6 bases, with 10 bases separating them. The CDR3 loop is CASSTAGANSPLHF. In DNA, the CDR3 is TGTGCCAGTAGTACTGCGGGGGCTAATTCACCCCTCCACTTT. The full variable domain, its missing parts supplied by reference TRBV19 and TRBJ1-6, is DGGITQSPKYLFRKEGQNVTLSCEQNLNHDAMYWYRQDPGQGLRLIYYSQIVNDFQKGDIAEGYSVSREKKESFPLTVTSAQKNPTAFYLCASSTAGANSPLHFGNGTRLTVT.

The rearrangement uses TRBV15 and TRBJ1-2; a weak D match, TRBD1 (6 bases). The CDR3 loop spans 14 amino acids. V was pared by 4 bases and J by 7 bases, with 16 bases between. The germline CDR1 and CDR2 sequences are LNHNV and YYDKDF (reference sequence). CDR3 region: CATSTQGSLSGYTF. The CDR3 DNA reads as TGTGCCACCAGCACCCAGGGGAGCCTGAGTGGCTACACCTTC. Based on the CDR3 plus reference TRBV15 and TRBJ1-2, the full variable domain is DAMVIQNPRYQVTQFGKPVTLSCSQTLNHNVMYWYQQKSSQAPKLLFHYYDKDFNNEADTPDNFQSRRPNTSFCFLDIRSPGLGDTAMYLCATSTQGSLSGYTFGSGTRLTVV.